These 23 T cell receptor beta chains came from one sample sequenced in a study of identical twins. TCRdb analysed the 5' RACE reads with MiXCR anew, one entry per CDR3 protein. The table lists about 520,000 distinct CDR3 sequences, less than 25% of them singletons. The data also belong to a second study, concerning T cells expressing NK-cell markers.

Input material: CD4+ T cells sorted from blood. The receptors stem from a woman aged 18-29 years in good health.

V usage is TRBV20-1 and J usage is TRBJ2-3; D assignment may be TRBD1 or TRBD2 (5 bases each). The CDR3 contains 13 residues. Germline V CDR1 and CDR2: DFQATT, SNEGSKA (reference sequence). V was pared by 7 bases and J by 2 bases, with 13 bases between. The CDR3 loop is CSVVGENTDTQYF. CDR3 bases: TGCAGTGTGGTGGGGGAAAACACAGATACGCAGTATTTT.

The genes are TRBV9 and TRBJ1-4; D ambiguous. This CDR3 has 14 amino acids. CDR1 and CDR2 from the germline V gene are SGDLS and YYNGEE. Trimming cost V 4 bases and J 0 bases, with 7 bases left between them. The CDR3 loop reads CASSIRATNEKLFF. Written as DNA, the CDR3 is TGTGCCAGCAGCATACGCGCAACTAATGAAAAACTGTTTTTT.

This clonotype was seen more than once but under ten times. This chain joins TRBV10-1 and TRBJ2-3; 8 nucleotides line up with TRBD2. V lost 4 bases, J lost 0 bases, and 3 bases stayed unmatched. The CDR3 spans 15 residues. Germline assignment: CDR1 WNHNN and CDR2 SYGVQD (reference sequence). The DNA for the CDR3 is TGCGCCAGCAGTGTAGCTAGCGGGAGCACAGATACGCAGTATTTT. This encodes CASSVASGSTDTQYF.

This clonotype appeared a few times. This chain joins TRBV20-1 and TRBJ1-2; weak D call: TRBD1 (5 bases). Per the germline V gene, CDR1 is DFQATT and CDR2 is SNEGSKA (reference sequence). Trimming stripped 2 bases from V and 4 bases from J, with 8 bases between. This CDR3 region has 12 residues. The DNA of the CDR3 is TGCAGTGCTAGAAGGGACCTCTATGGCTACACCTTC. This codes for CSARRDLYGYTF.

CDR3 sequence (DNA): TGTGCCAGCAGCCAGTCGACAGGGGGCTACTCTGGGGCCAACGTCCTGACTTTC. Its translation is CASSQSTGGYSGANVLTF. The chain employs TRBV3-1 and TRBJ2-6; the match to TRBD1 covers 10 bases. Germline-derived CDR1 and CDR2 are LGHDT and YNNKEL (reference sequence). After removal of 3 bases from V and 0 bases from J, the junction contained 5 bases not matched to a gene. This CDR3 comprises 18 residues.

This clonotype was seen more than once but under ten times. The rearrangement links TRBV6-1 to TRBJ1-2, with D tentatively TRBD1 (6 bases). CDR3 length: 12 residues. Trimming removed 9 bases at V and 7 bases at J, with 15 bases between. In germline, CDR1 is MNHNS, CDR2 SASEGT. The CDR3 DNA reads TGTGCCAGTACCTACAGGGAGAGTGGCTACACCTTC. It codes for CASTYRESGYTF.

This clonotype was counted a few times. The chain has TRBV20-1 and TRBJ2-5; D is unclear. Germline assignment: CDR1 DFQATT and CDR2 SNEGSKA (reference sequence). The CDR3 extends over 11 amino acids. Trimming left V 2 bases short and J 4 bases short, with 5 bases between. CDR3 bases: TGCAGTGCTAGATTGCTAGAGACCCAGTACTTC. It is translated as CSARLLETQYF.

The chain has TRBV20-1 and TRBJ1-1, with D tentatively TRBD1 (5 bases). Germline lookup yields CDR1 DFQATT and CDR2 SNEGSKA (reference sequence). This CDR3 spans 15 amino acids. Between the trimmed V and J ends, which lost 2 bases and 3 bases, there was a span of 16 bases. The CDR3 nucleotides read TGCAGTGCTAGATTGGCAGGGAAATCGCACACTGAAGCTTTCTTT. Protein product: CSARLAGKSHTEAFF.

This clonotype has a handful of counts. V usage is TRBV6-5 and J usage is TRBJ1-4; D is undetermined. This CDR3 region has 16 residues. From germline, CDR1 is MNHEY and CDR2 SVGAGI. V was clipped by 2 bases and J by 0 bases, with 10 bases between them. DNA of the CDR3: TGTGCCAGCAGTTACACACAGACTGCAACTAATGAAAAACTGTTTTTT. Protein: CASSYTQTATNEKLFF.

The V call is TRBV6-1, the J call TRBJ1-1; D perhaps matches TRBD1 (5 bases). Germline V gives CDR1 MNHNS, CDR2 SASEGT. V was cut by 1 base and J by 5 bases, with 11 bases left in between. This CDR3 contains 14 residues. The CDR3 coding sequence is TGTGCCAGCAGTGAAGGGACACTAGTTACTGAAGCTTTCTTT. It encodes CASSEGTLVTEAFF.

This clonotype has more than one count but fewer than ten. The chain joins TRBV10-3 to TRBJ1-4, with D hard to call. Germline CDR1 and CDR2: ENHRY and SYGVKD. V shed 7 bases and J shed 5 bases, with 11 bases lying between them. The CDR3 is 13 amino acids. The CDR3 DNA sequence: TGTGCCATCATGCCGGGCCTAAATGAAAAACTGTTTTTT. This codes for CAIMPGLNEKLFF.

This rearrangement joins TRBV21-1 to TRBJ2-5; the table's D call of TRBD2 was not tested on the DNA. TRBV21-1 is noted as a pseudogene. The CDR3 has 14 amino acids. Written as DNA, the CDR3 is TGTGCCAGCCCGAGGCGGGAGGGCCGAGAGACCCAGTACTTC. As protein: CASPRREGRETQYF.

This clonotype was detected ten times or more. V gene TRBV9 combines with J gene TRBJ2-1; TRBD2 agrees at 12 bases. The CDR3 extends over 16 amino acids. Germline V CDR1 and CDR2: SGDLS, YYNGEE. The J segment lost 4 bases and the V segment lost 3 bases, leaving 5 bases of the junction unmatched. Here the CDR3 reads CASSATGTSGYNEQFF. The DNA for the CDR3 is TGTGCCAGCAGCGCCACCGGGACTAGCGGGTACAATGAGCAGTTCTTC.

This clonotype was picked up one time. The chain employs TRBV29-1 and TRBJ2-1; D perhaps matches TRBD2 (5 bases). Germline values: CDR1 SQVTM, CDR2 ANQGSEA. Trimming shortened V by 2 bases and J by 12 bases, and 11 bases separated the two germline ends. The CDR3 sequence is 11 residues long. DNA for the CDR3: TGCAGCGTTGAATCGTCAGCGGTGCAGTTCTTC. Translated: CSVESSAVQFF.

This chain uses TRBV6-5 with TRBJ2-7; 9 bases are shared with TRBD2. This CDR3 has 15 amino acids. Germline V lookup: CDR1 MNHEY, CDR2 SVGAGI. Trimming at V came to 2 bases and at J to 4 bases, leaving 6 bases not matched to a gene. Here the CDR3 DNA reads TGTGCCAGCAGTTACGGTCTAGCGGGGATATACGAGCAGTACTTC. It codes for CASSYGLAGIYEQYF.

J is TRBJ2-1 and V is TRBV12-3 or TRBV12-4; D perhaps matches TRBD2 (6 bases). Trimming removed 7 bases at V and 3 bases at J, with 19 bases between. The CDR3 has 16 residues. CDR3 region: CASKTYGGGSYNEQFF. In DNA form, the CDR3 reads TGTGCCAGCAAAACGTACGGGGGAGGAAGCTACAATGAGCAGTTCTTC.

There are a few counts of this clonotype. The chain joins TRBV12-3 or TRBV12-4 to TRBJ2-1; 7 bases align to TRBD2. V lost 6 bases to trimming and J lost 6 bases; unmatched junction nucleotides: 8. CDR3 size: 14 residues. CDR3 loop: CASSPRDYFNEQFF. In nucleotides, the CDR3 is TGTGCCAGCAGCCCGCGGGACTACTTCAATGAGCAGTTCTTC.

The chain is built from TRBV9 and TRBJ1-1; unclear D gene. Germline V CDR1 and CDR2: SGDLS, YYNGEE. V dropped 0 bases and J dropped 6 bases, with 12 bases sitting between them. The CDR3 extends over 14 amino acids. Here the CDR3 reads CASSVDGSLAEAFF. The CDR3 DNA sequence: TGTGCCAGCAGCGTAGATGGGTCCCTCGCTGAAGCTTTCTTT. Variable domain in full (rest from reference TRBV9 and TRBJ1-1): DSGVTQTPKHLITATGQRVTLRCSPRSGDLSVYWYQQSLDQGLQFLIQYYNGEERAKGNILERFSAQQFPDLHSELNLSSLELGDSALYFCASSVDGSLAEAFFGQGTRLTVV.

This clonotype occurred many times. CDR3: CSAQTPNQPQHF. The CDR3 DNA reads TGCAGTGCCCAGACACCAAATCAGCCCCAGCATTTT. The chain employs TRBV20-1 and TRBJ1-5, with D uncertain. Germline lookup yields CDR1 DFQATT and CDR2 SNEGSKA (reference sequence). The V end was cut by 6 bases, the J end by 4 bases, with 10 bases between. CDR3 length: 12 amino acids.

This clonotype was recorded a few times. The chain combines TRBV5-1 with TRBJ1-2; D uncertain. V shed 0 bases and J shed 8 bases, with 11 bases lying between them. CDR1 is SGHRS and CDR2 is YFSETQ in the germline V gene. The CDR3 has 13 residues. CDR3 nucleotides: TGCGCCAGCAGCTTGGCCTCGGGCGGGGGCTACACCTTC. Its translation is CASSLASGGGYTF. The variable domain in full, completed from reference TRBV5-1 and TRBJ1-2, reads KAGVTQTPRYLIKTRGQQVTLSCSPISGHRSVSWYQQTPGQGLQFLFEYFSETQRNKGNFPGRFSGRQFSNSRSEMNVSTLELGDSALYLCASSLASGGGYTFGSGTRLTVV.

The V call is TRBV12-3 or TRBV12-4, the J call TRBJ1-1; 9 bases are shared with TRBD1. The junction had 6 bases not matched to a gene; V was cut back by 4 bases and J by 9 bases. The CDR3 extends over 13 amino acids. The CDR3 DNA follows: TGTGCCAGCAGTTATTCCGGGACAGGGCAAGCTTTCTTT. Protein product: CASSYSGTGQAFF.

This clonotype appeared a few times. The chain is built from TRBV6-5 and TRBJ2-4, with TRBD1 matching 8 bases. The germline gives CDR1 MNHEY, CDR2 SVGAGI. V shed 0 bases, J shed 7 bases, and the junction held 8 bases outside the gene matches. This CDR3 has 16 residues. CDR3 in amino acids: CASSYSLTGVGNIQYF. In DNA, the CDR3 is TGTGCCAGCAGTTACTCCCTGACAGGGGTCGGGAACATTCAGTACTTC.

The table lists this clonotype with many counts. J is TRBJ2-2 and V is TRBV20-1; maybe TRBD2 (5 bases). CDR1 DFQATT and CDR2 SNEGSKA come from the germline V gene (reference sequence). The CDR3 length is 12 residues. The ends were cut back, 3 bases at V and 5 bases at J, with 7 bases in the middle. The CDR3 sequence is CSASQRTGELFF. The CDR3 nucleotides are TGCAGTGCTAGCCAGCGGACCGGGGAGCTGTTTTTT.